This paragraph reports one T cell receptor (beta chain). This sample was taken from a study of OX40 agonist ivuxolimab in advanced cancers. There are 15 residues in the CDR3. Germline assignment: CDR1 ENHRY and CDR2 SYGVKD. The trim removed 6 bases at V and 5 bases at J, leaving 6 bases unmatched. TCRdb keeps only in-frame clones here, not all; method: immunoSEQ multiplex PCR. The sample lists about 66,000 clones, 75% to 90% occurring once. The source is an adult with an advanced solid tumor such as melanoma, head and neck, liver or kidney cancer. The chain carries TRBV10-3 and TRBJ1-5; 11 bases fit TRBD1. The source was CD4+ or CD8+ T cells sorted from blood, collected in a trial of the OX40 agonist ivuxolimab. The DNA for the CDR3 is TGTGCCATCAGCGCTCCGGGACAGGGGGATCAGCCCCAGCATTTT. Translating it yields CAISAPGQGDQPQHF.